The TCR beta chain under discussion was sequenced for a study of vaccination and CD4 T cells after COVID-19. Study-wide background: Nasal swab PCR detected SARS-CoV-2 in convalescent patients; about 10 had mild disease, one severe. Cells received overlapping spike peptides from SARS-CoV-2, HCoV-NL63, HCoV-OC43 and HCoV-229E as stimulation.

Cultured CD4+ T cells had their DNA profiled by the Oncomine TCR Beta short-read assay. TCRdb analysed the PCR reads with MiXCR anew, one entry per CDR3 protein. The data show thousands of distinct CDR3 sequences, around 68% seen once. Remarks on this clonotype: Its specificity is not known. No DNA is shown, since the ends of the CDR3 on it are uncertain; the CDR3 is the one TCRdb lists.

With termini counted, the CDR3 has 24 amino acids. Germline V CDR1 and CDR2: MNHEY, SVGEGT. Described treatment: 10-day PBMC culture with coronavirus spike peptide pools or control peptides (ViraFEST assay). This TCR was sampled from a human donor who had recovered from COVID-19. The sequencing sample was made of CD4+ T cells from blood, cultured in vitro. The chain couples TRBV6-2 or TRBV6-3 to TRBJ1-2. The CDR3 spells CASTNQTSMYLCASNGGGIYGYTF.